This T cell receptor beta chain is from a study of cytomegalovirus exposure and HLA in healthy donors. Study-wide points: Later analysis identified several of the most significant clusters that appeared linked to common viral pathogens. When analyzed later, the rates of TCR association showed variation by HLA locus, with DRB1 the most and HLA-C the fewest.

Though probably carrying unrecorded immune exposures, donors were nominally healthy at sampling. A multiplex PCR was run with 60 Vbeta primers and 13 Jbeta primers. The method was immunoSEQ multiplex PCR; TCRdb's version includes in-frame clones alone and lacks a portion of them. The data include roughly 120,000 clones; the top ten clones carry more than 1%. The CDR3 covers 17 residues. Germline CDR1 and CDR2: SGDLS and YYNGEE. V lost 4 bases and J 0 bases, leaving 16 bases between the germline ends. Remarks on this clone: Its antigen is undetermined.

This receptor was identified in a man aged 18 to 29 in good health and CMV-seronegative. V usage is TRBV9 and J usage is TRBJ1-4, with D possibly being TRBD1 (6 bases). The sequencing sample was made of PBMCs. The CDR3 loop reads CASSLEGGLATNEKLFF. CDR3 coding DNA: TGTGCCAGCAGCCTCGAGGGGGGGCTTGCAACTAATGAAAAACTGTTTTTT.